Here is one T cell receptor beta chain with its context. Antigen: not known. Reverse transcription of extracted RNA yielded cDNA, which provided the sequencing template. Clones were read by immunoSEQ multiplex PCR, and TCRdb kept only the in-frame ones, dropping some. The sample carries more than 95,000 clones, roughly 57% recorded once. Treatment defined: oral pan-JAK inhibitor, 5-10 mg twice daily. The sample is drawn from a study of CD8+ T cells in alopecia areata. In the study overall: Those treated were given oral tofacitinib at 5 to 10 mg twice daily.

Findings and limits, study-wide: Normal scalp showed lower clonality than lesional scalp, especially alopecia totalis/universalis.

This TCR derives from a human donor with alopecia areata. Sequenced here: CD4+ T cells sorted from blood, sampled at week 4, from a patient treated with tofacitinib.

The CDR3 protein is CASSYNAGGLAKQYF. CDR3 nucleotides: TGTGCCAGCAGCTACAACGCAGGGGGCCTCGCGAAACAGTACTTC. V usage is TRBV11-2 and J usage is TRBJ2-7; TRBD1 matches at 8 bases. The length of the CDR3 is 15 residues. Germline V gene data show CDR1 as SGHAT and CDR2 as FQNNGV. Losses at the gene ends were 4 bases for V and 10 bases for J; bases not matched to a gene: 15.